This T cell receptor beta chain was captured by sequencing in a study of blood T cell repertoires in COVID-19. The data were produced by immunoSEQ multiplex PCR, yet TCRdb's version contains in-frame clones alone and is incomplete. Found here are over 65,000 clones, around 82% of them singletons; the top ten hold about 16%. Per germline, CDR1 LGHNA and CDR2 YNFKEQ. The CDR3 has 20 residues. After removal of 1 base from V and 0 bases from J, the junction contained 10 bases not matched to a gene. The source is a man older than 75 with active COVID-19. Sequenced: peripheral blood. The chain couples TRBV4-2 to TRBJ2-3, with 13 bases aligning to TRBD2. Here the CDR3 DNA reads TGTGCCAGCAGCCAAGCCCCAACTAGCGGGGGGGCCCCTAGCACAGATACGCAGTATTTT. Translation gives CASSQAPTSGGAPSTDTQYF.